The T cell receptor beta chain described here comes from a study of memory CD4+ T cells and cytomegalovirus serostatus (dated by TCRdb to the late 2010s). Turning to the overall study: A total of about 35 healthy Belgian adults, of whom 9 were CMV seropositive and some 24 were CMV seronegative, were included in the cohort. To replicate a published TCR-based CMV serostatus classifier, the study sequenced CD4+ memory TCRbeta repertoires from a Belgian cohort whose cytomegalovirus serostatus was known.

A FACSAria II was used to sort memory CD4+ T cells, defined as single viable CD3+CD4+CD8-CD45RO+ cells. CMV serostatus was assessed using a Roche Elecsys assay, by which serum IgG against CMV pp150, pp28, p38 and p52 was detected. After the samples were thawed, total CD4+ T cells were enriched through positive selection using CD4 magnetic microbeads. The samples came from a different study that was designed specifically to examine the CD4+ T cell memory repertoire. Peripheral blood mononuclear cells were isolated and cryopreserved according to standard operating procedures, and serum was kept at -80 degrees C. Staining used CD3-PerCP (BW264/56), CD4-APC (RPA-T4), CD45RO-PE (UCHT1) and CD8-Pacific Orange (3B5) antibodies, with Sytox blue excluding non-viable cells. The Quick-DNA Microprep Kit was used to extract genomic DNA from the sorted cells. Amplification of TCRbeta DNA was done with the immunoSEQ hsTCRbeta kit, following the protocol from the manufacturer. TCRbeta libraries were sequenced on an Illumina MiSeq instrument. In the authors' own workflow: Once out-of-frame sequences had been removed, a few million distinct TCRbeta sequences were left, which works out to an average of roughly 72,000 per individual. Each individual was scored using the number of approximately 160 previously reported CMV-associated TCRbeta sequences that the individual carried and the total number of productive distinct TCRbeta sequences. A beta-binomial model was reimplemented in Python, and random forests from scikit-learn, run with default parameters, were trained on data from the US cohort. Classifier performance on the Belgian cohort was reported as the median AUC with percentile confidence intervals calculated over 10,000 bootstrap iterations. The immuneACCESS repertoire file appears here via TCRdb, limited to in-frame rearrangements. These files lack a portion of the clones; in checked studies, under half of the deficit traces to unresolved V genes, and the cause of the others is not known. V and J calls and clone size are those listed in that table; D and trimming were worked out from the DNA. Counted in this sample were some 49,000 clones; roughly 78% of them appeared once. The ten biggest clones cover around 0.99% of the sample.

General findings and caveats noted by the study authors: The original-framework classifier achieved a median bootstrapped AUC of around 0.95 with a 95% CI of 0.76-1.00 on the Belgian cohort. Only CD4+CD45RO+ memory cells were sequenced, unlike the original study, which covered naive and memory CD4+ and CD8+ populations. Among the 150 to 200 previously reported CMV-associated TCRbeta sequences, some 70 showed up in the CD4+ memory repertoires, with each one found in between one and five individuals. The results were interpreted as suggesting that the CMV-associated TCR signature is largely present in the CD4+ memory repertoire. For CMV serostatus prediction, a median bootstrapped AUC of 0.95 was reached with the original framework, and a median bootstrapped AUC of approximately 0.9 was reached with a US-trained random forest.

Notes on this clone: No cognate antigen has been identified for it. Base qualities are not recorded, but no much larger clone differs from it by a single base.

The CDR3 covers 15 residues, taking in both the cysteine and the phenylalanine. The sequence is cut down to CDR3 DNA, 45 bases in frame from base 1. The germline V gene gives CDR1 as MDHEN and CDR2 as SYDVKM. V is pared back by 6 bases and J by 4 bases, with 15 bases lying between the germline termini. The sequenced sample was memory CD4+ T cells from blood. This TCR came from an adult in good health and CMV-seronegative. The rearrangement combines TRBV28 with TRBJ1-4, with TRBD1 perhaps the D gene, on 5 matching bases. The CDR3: CASRLAGADNEKLFF. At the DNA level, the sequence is TGTGCCAGCAGACTTGCTGGGGCCGATAATGAAAAACTGTTTTTT.